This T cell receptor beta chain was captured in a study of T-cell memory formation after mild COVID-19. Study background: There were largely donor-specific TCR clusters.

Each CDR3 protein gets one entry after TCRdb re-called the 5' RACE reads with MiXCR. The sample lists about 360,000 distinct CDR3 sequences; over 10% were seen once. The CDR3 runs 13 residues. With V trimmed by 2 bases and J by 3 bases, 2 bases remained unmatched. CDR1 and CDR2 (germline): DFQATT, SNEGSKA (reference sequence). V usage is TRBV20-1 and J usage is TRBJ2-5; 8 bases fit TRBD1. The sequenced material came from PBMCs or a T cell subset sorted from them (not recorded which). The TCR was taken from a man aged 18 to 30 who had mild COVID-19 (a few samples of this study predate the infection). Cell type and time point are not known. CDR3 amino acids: CSARRTGKETQYF. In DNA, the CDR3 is TGCAGTGCTAGACGGACAGGGAAAGAGACCCAGTACTTC.